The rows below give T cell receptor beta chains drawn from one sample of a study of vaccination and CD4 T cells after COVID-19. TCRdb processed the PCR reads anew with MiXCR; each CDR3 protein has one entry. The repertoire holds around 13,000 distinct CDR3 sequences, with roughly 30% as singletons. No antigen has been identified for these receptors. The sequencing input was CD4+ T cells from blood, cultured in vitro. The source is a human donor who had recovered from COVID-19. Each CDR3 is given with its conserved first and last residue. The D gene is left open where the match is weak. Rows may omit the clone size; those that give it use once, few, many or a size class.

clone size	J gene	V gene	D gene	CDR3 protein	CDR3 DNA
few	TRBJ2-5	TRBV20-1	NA	CSARDARQKETQYF	TGCAGTGCTAGAGATGCAAGACAGAAAGAGACCCAGTACTTC
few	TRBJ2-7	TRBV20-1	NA	CSAPSELYEQYF	TGCAGTGCCCCATCTGAACTCTACGAGCAGTACTTC
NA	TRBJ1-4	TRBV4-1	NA	CASSPQGNEKLFF	TGCGCCAGCAGCCCGCAGGGCAATGAAAAACTGTTTTTT
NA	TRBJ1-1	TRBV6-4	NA	CASSDSWGQAEAFF	TGTGCCAGCAGTGACTCTTGGGGCCAGGCTGAAGCTTTCTTT
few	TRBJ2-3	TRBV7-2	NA	CASGALGSTDTQYF	TGTGCCAGCGGCGCACTTGGAAGCACAGATACGCAGTATTTT
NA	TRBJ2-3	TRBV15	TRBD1	CATSRDLGGPGTDTQYF	TGTGCCACCAGCAGAGACCTAGGGGGCCCAGGGACAGATACGCAGTATTTT
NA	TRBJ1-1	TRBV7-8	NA	CASSPVREPQAFF	TGTGCCAGCAGCCCAGTAAGGGAGCCACAAGCTTTCTTT
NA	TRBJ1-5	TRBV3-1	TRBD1	CASSRTGSNQPQHF	TGTGCCAGCAGCCGGACAGGGAGCAATCAGCCCCAGCATTTT
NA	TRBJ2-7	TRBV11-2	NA	CASSFQGTVIYEQYF	TGTGCCAGCAGCTTTCAGGGGACGGTCATCTACGAGCAGTACTTC
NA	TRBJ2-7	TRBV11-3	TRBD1	CASSLGLPGQTLYEQYF	TGTGCCAGCAGCTTGGGGCTCCCGGGACAGACCCTTTACGAGCAGTACTTC
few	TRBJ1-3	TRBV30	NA	CAWSQSGNTIYF	TGTGCCTGGAGTCAGAGCGGAAACACCATATATTTT
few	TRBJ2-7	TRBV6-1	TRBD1	CATWTGPYEQYF	TGTGCCACCTGGACAGGCCCCTACGAGCAGTACTTC
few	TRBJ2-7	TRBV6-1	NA	CASTASGPSYEQYF	TGTGCCAGCACCGCCTCGGGACCATCCTACGAGCAGTACTTC
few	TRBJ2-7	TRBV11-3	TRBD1	CASSSFTGTGADEQYF	TGTGCCAGCAGCTCCTTTACGGGGACAGGGGCCGACGAGCAGTACTTC
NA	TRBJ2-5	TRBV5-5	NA	CASSLEGGRSGKTQYF	TGTGCCAGCAGCTTGGAGGGGGGGAGGTCGGGAAAGACCCAGTACTTC
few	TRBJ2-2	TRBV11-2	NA	CASSRGGGANTGELFF	TGTGCCAGCAGCCGGGGTGGGGGTGCGAACACCGGGGAGCTGTTTTTT
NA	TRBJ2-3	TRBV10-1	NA	CASSEGLRTITDTQYF	TGCGCCAGCAGTGAGGGCTTGAGAACCATCACAGATACGCAGTATTTT
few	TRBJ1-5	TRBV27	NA	CASSLGSPNQPQHF	TGTGCCAGCAGTTTAGGGTCCCCCAATCAGCCCCAGCATTTT
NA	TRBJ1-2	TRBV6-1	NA	CASSEVRDRGYTF	TGTGCCAGCAGTGAGGTCAGGGACCGAGGCTACACCTTC
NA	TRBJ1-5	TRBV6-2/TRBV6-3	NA	CASSYSRGRGDSNQPQHF	TGTGCCAGCAGTTACTCGAGAGGGAGAGGAGATAGCAATCAGCCCCAGCATTTT
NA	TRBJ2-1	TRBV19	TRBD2	CASKGTSSYNEQFF	TGTGCCAGTAAGGGGACTAGCTCCTACAATGAGCAGTTCTTC
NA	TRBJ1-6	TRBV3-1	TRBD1	CASSLHPGTGTSSPLHF	TGTGCCAGCAGCCTTCACCCCGGGACAGGGACGTCTTCACCCCTCCACTTT
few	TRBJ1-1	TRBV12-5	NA	CASGLVLGAGMNTEAFF	TGTGCTAGTGGTTTGGTATTGGGGGCCGGAATGAACACTGAAGCTTTCTTT
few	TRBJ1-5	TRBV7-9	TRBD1	CASSGGTGGNQPQHF	TGTGCCAGCAGCGGCGGGACAGGGGGAAATCAGCCCCAGCATTTT
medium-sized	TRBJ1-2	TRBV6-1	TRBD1	CASQLLTGGEYGYTF	TGTGCCAGCCAGCTCCTGACAGGGGGAGAGTATGGCTACACCTTC
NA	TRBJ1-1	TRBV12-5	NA	CASGSQGMGTEAFF	TGTGCTAGTGGTAGCCAGGGGATGGGCACTGAAGCTTTCTTT
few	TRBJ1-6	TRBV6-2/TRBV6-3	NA	CASSYSGGHTDSPLHF	TGTGCCAGCAGTTACTCGGGAGGTCATACGGATTCACCCCTCCACTTT
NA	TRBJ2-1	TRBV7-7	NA	CASSPGPAQEQFF	TGTGCCAGCAGCCCTGGGCCGGCCCAGGAGCAGTTCTTC
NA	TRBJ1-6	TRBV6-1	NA	CASSPRHTEPLHF	TGTGCCAGCAGCCCCCGCCACACGGAACCCCTCCACTTT
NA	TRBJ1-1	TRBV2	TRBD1	CASSESGQRSEAFF	TGTGCCAGCAGTGAATCGGGACAGCGCTCTGAAGCTTTCTTT
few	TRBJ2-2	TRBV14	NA	CASSQDLGRGMFF	TGTGCCAGCAGCCAAGATCTAGGCCGGGGGATGTTTTTT
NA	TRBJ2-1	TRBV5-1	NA	CASGLASYNEQFF	TGCGCCAGCGGGCTAGCGAGCTACAATGAGCAGTTCTTC
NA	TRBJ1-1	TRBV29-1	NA	CSVVNTEAFF	TGCAGCGTTGTAAACACTGAAGCTTTCTTT
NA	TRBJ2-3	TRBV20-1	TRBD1	CSARDLGKQGSTDTQYF	TGCAGTGCTAGAGATCTTGGCAAACAGGGGAGCACAGATACGCAGTATTTT
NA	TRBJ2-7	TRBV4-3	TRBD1	CASSQAPGGYEQYF	TGCGCCAGCAGCCAAGCCCCAGGGGGATACGAGCAGTACTTC
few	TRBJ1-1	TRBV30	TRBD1	CAWSGDRGTNTEAFF	TGTGCCTGGAGTGGGGACAGGGGAACTAACACTGAAGCTTTCTTT
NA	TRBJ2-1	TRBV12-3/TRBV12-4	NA	CASRSRGALLDNEQFF	TGTGCCAGCAGGAGTAGGGGGGCCCTCTTGGACAATGAGCAGTTCTTC
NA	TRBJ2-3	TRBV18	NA	CASSPTRADTQYF	TGTGCCAGCTCACCGACAAGGGCGGATACGCAGTATTTT
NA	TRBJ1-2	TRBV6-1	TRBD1	CASSTGDYGYTF	TGTGCCAGCAGCACAGGGGACTATGGCTACACCTTC
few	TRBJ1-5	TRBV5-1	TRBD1	CASSPLGTGASGNQPQHF	TGCGCCAGCAGCCCCCTGGGGACAGGGGCTAGTGGCAATCAGCCCCAGCATTTT
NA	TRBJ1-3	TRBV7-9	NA	CASSPTVKTRNTIYF	TGTGCCAGCAGTCCCACGGTGAAAACTCGAAACACCATATATTTT